The clone carrying this TCR beta chain came up a few times. The antigen is not known. These data are taken from a study of T cells in Graves' hyperthyroidism and ophthalmopathy. Overall study results and limits: The model foresaw ophthalmopathy a median approximately 6.3 months prior to onset. Peripheral blood also featured most of the thyroid clonotypes expanded above 0.001.

J was trimmed by 9 bases and V by 1 base; bases with no gene match: 5. CDR3 length equals 15 residues. Germline values: CDR1 DFQATT, CDR2 SNEGSKA (reference sequence). The CDR3 regions of TCR beta were amplified from RNA transcripts. When the TCR CDR3 underwent first-round RT-PCR, the HTBI primer set was used. TCRdb re-analysed the multiplex PCR reads in MiXCR, keeping a single row per CDR3 protein. The sample yields about 640,000 distinct CDR3 sequences, 20% to 25% seen once. With duration under 3 months, ophthalmopathy was active: Clinical Activity Score at least 3, NOSPECS at least 4. Diagnosing involved the use of clinical symptoms, serum thyroxine and TRAb, thyroid ultrasound and orbital computed tomography.

What was sequenced was blood. This clonotype originated in a man aged 25-45 years with Graves' ophthalmopathy. V and J are TRBV20-1 and TRBJ2-1; 14 bases align to TRBD2. CDR3 amino acids: CSARVGLAGAGEQFF. CDR3 coding DNA: TGCAGTGCTAGAGTGGGACTAGCGGGAGCAGGTGAGCAGTTCTTC.